This T cell receptor (beta chain) appears in the sequencing data of a study of T cells in Graves' hyperthyroidism and ophthalmopathy. From germline, CDR1 is MGHRA and CDR2 YSYEKL. This CDR3 is built from 16 residues. Trimming took off 4 bases at V and 4 bases at J, with 16 bases between the two ends. Whole-study results and caveats: Researchers report that a 13 V-J model separated ophthalmopathy from stable hyperthyroidism.

Researchers took RNA transcripts and amplified the TCR beta CDR3 regions from them. The HTBI primer set was used in a first-round RT-PCR of the TCR CDR3. TCRdb re-analysed the multiplex PCR reads in MiXCR, keeping a single row per CDR3 protein. Of some 250,000 distinct CDR3 sequences detected, roughly 14% appear once; the ten largest clones hold about 14%. This clonotype was seen repeatedly, ten times or more. Its specificity is unknown. Input material: blood. The TCR was taken from a woman aged 40-49 years with Graves' hyperthyroidism that later progressed to Graves' ophthalmopathy. V and J are TRBV4-1 and TRBJ1-4; perhaps TRBD1 as D (5 bases). This CDR3 reads CASSPQGTGGNEKLFF. In DNA form, the CDR3 reads TGCGCCAGCAGCCCCCAAGGGACCGGGGGTAATGAAAAACTGTTTTTT.